This is a list of T cell receptor beta chains from one sample in a study of blood T cell repertoires in COVID-19. Clones were sequenced by immunoSEQ multiplex PCR, and TCRdb holds only the in-frame ones, with some missing. Of 50,000 to 65,000 clones in the sample, around four fifths were seen once. Specimen: peripheral blood. The receptors derive from a human donor in a cohort sampled during active COVID-19. Each CDR3 is given with its conserved first and last residue. D genes are given only for firm matches. Clone sizes are given selectively: once, few, many, or a class where the clone is expanded.

TRBV5-1,TRBJ1-3,16,-,-,TGCGCCAGCAGCCCCGGCTGGGAGAGCTCTGGAAACACCATATATTTT,CASSPGWESSGNTIYF
TRBV2,TRBJ2-3,16,-,TRBD2,TGTGCCAGCAGTCGACTAGCGGGAGGGGGCACAGATACGCAGTATTTT,CASSRLAGGGTDTQYF
TRBV25-1,TRBJ1-2,15,-,TRBD1,TGTGCCAGCAGTGAATATAAGGGGGCCTCACGTGGCTACACCTTC,CASSEYKGASRGYTF
TRBV11-1,TRBJ2-7,11,-,-,TGTGCCAGCACTAACGCCTACGAGCAGTACTTC,CASTNAYEQYF
TRBV7-2,TRBJ1-2,15,-,-,TGTGCCAGCAGCCTCACGGAGGGGGGGAACTATGGCTACACCTTC,CASSLTEGGNYGYTF
TRBV30,TRBJ2-1,14,-,TRBD1,TGTGCCTGGCGGGACAGAAGCTCCTACAATGAGCAGTTCTTC,CAWRDRSSYNEQFF
TRBV5-1,TRBJ2-7,12,-,TRBD1,TGCGCCAGCCGGGACAGCTCCTACGAGCAGTACTTC,CASRDSSYEQYF
TRBV19,TRBJ1-1,13,-,TRBD1,TGTGCCAGTAGTACCGACAGGGACACTGAAGCTTTCTTT,CASSTDRDTEAFF
TRBV9,TRBJ1-4,17,-,-,TGTGCCAGCAGCGTAGGGACACCGCCCTCAACTAATGAAAAACTGTTTTTT,CASSVGTPPSTNEKLFF
TRBV10-3,TRBJ1-2,12,-,-,TGTGCCATCAGTGAGCGGGTAGAGGGCTACACCTTC,CAISERVEGYTF
TRBV6-5,TRBJ2-1,15,-,TRBD2,TGTGCCAGCAGTTTTACCGGGACTAGCCACAATGAGCAGTTCTTC,CASSFTGTSHNEQFF
TRBV2,TRBJ2-7,14,once,TRBD1,TGTGCCAGCAGTGAACAGGGACAGGCCTACGAGCAGTACTTC,CASSEQGQAYEQYF
TRBV19,TRBJ2-2,13,-,-,TGTGCCAGTAGTTTACAGGTCACCGGGGAGCTGTTTTTT,CASSLQVTGELFF
TRBV11-2,TRBJ2-3,15,-,TRBD2,TGTGCCAGCAACGTACTAGCGGGAGTGACAGATACGCAGTATTTT,CASNVLAGVTDTQYF
TRBV7-9,TRBJ2-3,15,-,-,TGTGCCAGCAGCTTAATTAGTCTGGGCACAGATACGCAGTATTTT,CASSLISLGTDTQYF
TRBV5-4,TRBJ2-3,14,few,TRBD1,TGTGCCAGCAGCTTCCGACAGGGACCAGATACGCAGTATTTT,CASSFRQGPDTQYF
TRBV3-1/TRBV3-2,TRBJ1-1,15,-,TRBD1,TGTGCCAGCAGCCAACTCCGGGACAGGGGACGTGAAGCTTTCTTT,CASSQLRDRGREAFF
TRBV19,TRBJ2-7,16,-,TRBD2,TGTGCCAGTAGCCCTTCTGCGGGACTATCCACGCTGGAGCAGTACTTC,CASSPSAGLSTLEQYF
TRBV27,TRBJ1-6,14,-,-,TGTGCCAGCAAATCGGTCTCCTATAATTCACCCCTCCACTTT,CASKSVSYNSPLHF
TRBV5-8,TRBJ1-2,17,-,TRBD1,TGTGCCAGCAGCCCCATGACACAGGGGGCGACCGCCTATGGCTACACCTTC,CASSPMTQGATAYGYTF
TRBV4-1,TRBJ1-2,14,-,-,TGCGCCAGCAGCCAAGATTCCGGGTTCTATGGCTACACCTTC,CASSQDSGFYGYTF
TRBV2,TRBJ2-1,15,-,-,TGTGCCAGTCTTTACCTAGGAATATCCTACAATGAGCAGTTCTTC,CASLYLGISYNEQFF
TRBV7-8,TRBJ2-1,16,-,-,TGTGCCAGCAGCTTAAGAGCCGGTCTAAACGGGAATGAGCAGTTCTTC,CASSLRAGLNGNEQFF
TRBV18,TRBJ2-1,15,-,TRBD2,TGTGCCAGCTCACAGACTAGCGGGAGGGACAATGAGCAGTTCTTC,CASSQTSGRDNEQFF
TRBV2,TRBJ2-2,16,-,TRBD2,TGTGCCAGCAGTGTAGCCAGCGGGGCTTTCGGCGGGGAGCTGTTTTTT,CASSVASGAFGGELFF
TRBV11-2,TRBJ2-7,15,-,-,TGTGCCAGCAGCCAGATGGGAGGTCCGACCTACGAGCAGTACTTC,CASSQMGGPTYEQYF
TRBV19,TRBJ2-1,13,-,TRBD2,TGTGCCAGTATGCCTAGCGGGATAAATGAGCAGTTCTTC,CASMPSGINEQFF
TRBV10-3,TRBJ2-5,15,-,TRBD1,TGTGCCATCAGAGACGACAGGGGATTACAAGAGACCCAGTACTTC,CAIRDDRGLQETQYF
TRBV10-1,TRBJ2-1,13,many,TRBD1,TGCGCCAGCAGTACAGGGGATTGGAATGAGCAGTTCTTC,CASSTGDWNEQFF
TRBV6-5,TRBJ1-2,11,-,-,TGTGCCAGCAGTTCGGGACATTTTTTCACCTTC,CASSSGHFFTF
TRBV15,TRBJ1-3,16,-,-,TGTGCCACCAGCAGAAGAGACAGAGTCTCTGGAAACACCATATATTTT,CATSRRDRVSGNTIYF
TRBV24-1,TRBJ2-3,12,few,-,TGTGCCACCAGTGATGGCAGAGATACGCAGTATTTT,CATSDGRDTQYF
TRBV5-1,TRBJ2-3,13,-,-,TGCGCCAGCAGCTCCGGGAGCACAGATACGCAGTATTTT,CASSSGSTDTQYF
TRBV6-1,TRBJ2-7,14,-,-,TGTGCCAGCAGTGAGCGGGCCCTCTCCTACGAGCAGTACTTC,CASSERALSYEQYF
TRBV29-1,TRBJ1-2,12,-,-,TGCAGCGTTTTAAAGCGGGAAGGGGGCTACACCTTC,CSVLKREGGYTF
TRBV10-3,TRBJ2-7,13,-,-,TGTGCCATCTCCGAAGACGGAGCCTACGAGCAGTACTTC,CAISEDGAYEQYF
TRBV27,TRBJ2-1,17,-,TRBD1,TGTGCCAGCAGTTTATCGGGGACAGGGAAATTTTACAATGAGCAGTTCTTC,CASSLSGTGKFYNEQFF
TRBV27,TRBJ2-1,14,-,TRBD1,TGTGCCATCGCAATTAGACAGGGCTACAATGAGCAGTTCTTC,CAIAIRQGYNEQFF
TRBV5-4,TRBJ1-1,12,-,-,TGTGCCAGCAGCTTGGAGGGGGTGGAAGCTTTCTTT,CASSLEGVEAFF
TRBV10-2,TRBJ2-7,12,-,-,TGCGCCAGCAGTGCGGAGGCGCACGAGCAGTACTTC,CASSAEAHEQYF
TRBV5-4,TRBJ1-2,14,-,-,TGTGCCAGCAGCTTGGAGGGGCAGGCCTATGGCTACACCTTC,CASSLEGQAYGYTF
TRBV18,TRBJ2-3,16,-,TRBD2,TGTGCCAGCTCACCCTCACTAGCGGAAATCACAGATACGCAGTATTTT,CASSPSLAEITDTQYF
TRBV7-9,TRBJ2-3,12,-,-,TGTGCCAGCAGCTCCTACACAGATACGCAGTATTTT,CASSSYTDTQYF
TRBV5-1,TRBJ2-7,13,-,TRBD1,TGCGCCAGCAGCAAGGGACAGACCTACGAGCAGTACTTC,CASSKGQTYEQYF
TRBV30,TRBJ1-1,12,-,-,TGTGCCTGGAGTTTGGAGAGAACTGAAGCTTTCTTT,CAWSLERTEAFF
TRBV29-1,TRBJ2-3,13,once,-,TGCAGCGGGGGGGCAGGGGAGCGGAATACGCAGTATTTT,CSGGAGERNTQYF
TRBV6-4,TRBJ2-3,14,once,TRBD1,TGTGCCAGCAGTCCGTCAGGGGGCTTTGATACGCAGTATTTT,CASSPSGGFDTQYF
TRBV7-8,TRBJ2-7,16,-,TRBD1,TGTGCCAGCAGCCCTCGAGCCGGGACAGTAAGTTACGAGCAGTACTTC,CASSPRAGTVSYEQYF
TRBV18,TRBJ2-7,16,-,TRBD2,TGTGCCAGCTCCCTTTTGGAGACTAGCGGACCATACGAGCAGTACTTC,CASSLLETSGPYEQYF
TRBV2,TRBJ2-5,14,-,TRBD2,TGTGCCAGCAGTGTAGCGGGCACTCAAGAGACCCAGTACTTC,CASSVAGTQETQYF
TRBV7-9,TRBJ1-2,14,few,TRBD1,TGTGCCAGCAGCTCCAGGGGGACTAACTATGGCTACACCTTC,CASSSRGTNYGYTF
TRBV5-4,TRBJ2-1,16,-,TRBD1,TGTGCCAGCAGCTCTCACTTGCCAGGGGGACACAATGAGCAGTTCTTC,CASSSHLPGGHNEQFF
TRBV5-1,TRBJ2-3,13,-,-,TGCGCCAGCAGGCAGGGTCCCACAGATACGCAGTATTTT,CASRQGPTDTQYF